This is a list of T cell receptor beta chains from one sample in a study of blood T cell repertoires in COVID-19. Produced via immunoSEQ multiplex PCR; TCRdb's table is partial and in-frame only. The data hold about 240,000 clones, with 82% observed a single time. Sequencing was performed on peripheral blood. The receptors were sampled from a woman aged 80 or older with COVID-19, enrolled during active disease. Both conserved end residues are part of each CDR3. D genes are given only for firm matches. Clone size is given for some rows only: seen once, a few or many times, or a class if the clone is expanded.

D gene	V gene	clone size	J gene	CDR3 protein	CDR3 DNA
TRBD2	TRBV4-3	-	TRBJ2-1	CASSQDLAGRTYNEQFF	TGCGCCAGCAGCCAAGACCTAGCGGGAAGGACCTACAATGAGCAGTTCTTC
TRBD1	TRBV2	once	TRBJ1-6	CASSVGTEVSPLHF	TGTGCCAGCAGTGTTGGGACAGAGGTTTCACCCCTCCACTTT
TRBD1	TRBV3-1/TRBV3-2	many	TRBJ1-2	CASSRTGPNYGYTF	TGTGCCAGCAGTCGGACAGGGCCTAACTATGGCTACACCTTC
-	TRBV11-2	-	TRBJ1-1	CASSLPLNTEAFF	TGTGCCAGCAGCTTACCATTGAACACTGAAGCTTTCTTT
-	TRBV5-4	-	TRBJ2-5	CASSLDPGRETQYF	TGTGCCAGCAGCTTGGACCCGGGGAGGGAGACCCAGTACTTC
TRBD1	TRBV6-5	-	TRBJ2-7	CASSYVGQGYYEQYF	TGTGCCAGCAGTTACGTAGGACAGGGTTACTACGAGCAGTACTTC
-	TRBV3-1/TRBV3-2	-	TRBJ1-2	CASSQPDYGYTF	TGTGCCAGCAGCCAACCGGACTATGGCTACACCTTC
TRBD2	TRBV5-1	-	TRBJ2-5	CASSPPGLAGSGETQYF	TGCGCCAGCAGCCCTCCGGGACTAGCGGGGAGCGGAGAGACCCAGTACTTC
-	TRBV19	once	TRBJ1-1	CASSILGSGRGTEAFF	TGTGCCAGTAGTATATTAGGATCGGGCAGGGGCACTGAAGCTTTCTTT
-	TRBV29-1	-	TRBJ2-2	CSASHNTNTGELFF	TGCAGCGCCTCGCACAACACGAACACCGGGGAGCTGTTTTTT
-	TRBV9	-	TRBJ2-2	CASSVREYSTPNTGELFF	TGTGCCAGCAGCGTAAGGGAGTACAGCACCCCGAACACCGGGGAGCTGTTTTTT
-	TRBV28	-	TRBJ2-7	CASRTPAGMDNEQYF	TGTGCCAGCCGTACCCCGGCGGGGATGGACAACGAGCAGTACTTC
TRBD2	TRBV7-3	-	TRBJ2-3	CASSTGLAGGGDTQYF	TGTGCCAGCAGCACCGGACTAGCGGGAGGAGGAGATACGCAGTATTTT
-	TRBV7-3	-	TRBJ2-1	CASSFPGTNEQFF	TGTGCCAGCAGCTTCCCCGGGACTAATGAGCAGTTCTTC
-	TRBV18	-	TRBJ2-5	CASIKANQETQYF	TGTGCCAGCATAAAAGCGAACCAAGAGACCCAGTACTTC
TRBD1	TRBV2	-	TRBJ1-5	CASSADGQGQPQHF	TGTGCCAGCAGTGCCGACGGACAGGGTCAGCCCCAGCATTTT
-	TRBV5-4	-	TRBJ2-7	CASSLTHGQDEQYF	TGTGCCAGCAGCTTGACGCACGGCCAGGACGAGCAGTACTTC
TRBD1	TRBV6-5	-	TRBJ2-7	CASRGTGSGEQYF	TGTGCCAGCAGGGGGACAGGGTCTGGCGAGCAGTACTTC
TRBD2	TRBV12-3/TRBV12-4	once	TRBJ2-1	CASSLAGEEQFF	TGTGCCAGCAGTCTAGCGGGAGAAGAGCAGTTCTTC
TRBD1	TRBV30	-	TRBJ1-2	CAWSVLRTGGYGYTF	TGTGCCTGGAGTGTACTAAGGACAGGGGGCTATGGCTACACCTTC
TRBD1	TRBV29-1	-	TRBJ2-2	CSVMTGGAPNTGELFF	TGCAGCGTCATGACAGGGGGCGCCCCGAACACCGGGGAGCTGTTTTTT
-	TRBV28	-	TRBJ1-1	CASSLIPGRKTEAFF	TGTGCCAGCAGTTTAATTCCGGGTCGAAAAACTGAAGCTTTCTTT
-	TRBV2	once	TRBJ1-1	CASKGGTGGNTEAFF	TGTGCCAGCAAAGGGGGAACAGGCGGGAACACTGAAGCTTTCTTT
-	TRBV4-3	-	TRBJ1-6	CASSQDTRNSPLHF	TGCGCCAGCAGCCAAGATACCAGGAATTCACCCCTCCACTTT
-	TRBV3-1/TRBV3-2	-	TRBJ2-2	CASSNTGELFF	TGTGCCAGCAGCAACACAGGGGAGCTGTTTTTT
TRBD1	TRBV5-1	few	TRBJ2-2	CASSLGPGTGNTGELFF	TGCGCCAGCAGCTTGGGGCCCGGGACAGGGAACACCGGGGAGCTGTTTTTT
-	TRBV28	once	TRBJ1-5	CASSAGGGMNQPQHF	TGTGCCAGCAGTGCCGGGGGGGGGATGAATCAGCCCCAGCATTTT
TRBD1	TRBV6-5	-	TRBJ1-3	CASSGTAGNTIYF	TGTGCCAGCAGCGGGACAGCTGGAAACACCATATATTTT
TRBD1	TRBV6-2/TRBV6-3	-	TRBJ1-1	CASSPRQGWGEAFF	TGTGCCAGCAGTCCCCGACAGGGGTGGGGTGAAGCTTTCTTT
TRBD1	TRBV9	-	TRBJ1-3	CASSPPQGARGNTIYF	TGTGCCAGCAGCCCACCACAGGGGGCGCGAGGAAACACCATATATTTT
-	TRBV2	few	TRBJ1-6	CASSVKGADNSPLHF	TGTGCCAGCAGTGTGAAGGGAGCAGATAATTCACCCCTCCACTTT
TRBD1	TRBV6-2/TRBV6-3	-	TRBJ1-1	CASSTGALTEAFF	TGTGCCAGCAGCACAGGGGCGCTCACTGAAGCTTTCTTT
-	TRBV28	few	TRBJ1-2	CASSYRDTLYYGYTF	TGTGCCAGCAGCTACCGGGACACCCTTTACTACGGCTACACCTTC
TRBD2	TRBV5-1	-	TRBJ2-1	CASSWGLAQGDNEQFF	TGCGCCAGCAGCTGGGGACTAGCTCAAGGGGATAATGAGCAGTTCTTC
TRBD1	TRBV19	-	TRBJ1-5	CASSPWAGGNQPQHF	TGTGCCAGTAGTCCCTGGGCAGGGGGAAATCAGCCCCAGCATTTT
-	TRBV30	-	TRBJ1-4	CALSFDRTSEKLFF	TGTGCCCTTTCCTTCGACAGGACTTCTGAAAAACTGTTTTTT
TRBD2	TRBV14	-	TRBJ2-1	CASGPPGLAAYNEQFF	TGTGCCAGCGGGCCCCCGGGACTAGCGGCATACAATGAGCAGTTCTTC
-	TRBV6-2/TRBV6-3	-	TRBJ1-1	CASSYSFRGNTEAFF	TGTGCCAGCAGTTACTCCTTCCGAGGGAACACTGAAGCTTTCTTT
-	TRBV5-4	-	TRBJ2-5	CASSSPYQETQYF	TGTGCCAGCAGCTCTCCGTACCAAGAGACCCAGTACTTC
TRBD2	TRBV3-1/TRBV3-2	-	TRBJ2-1	CASSLGLATYNEQFF	TGTGCCAGCAGCCTGGGACTAGCGACCTACAATGAGCAGTTCTTC
-	TRBV28	-	TRBJ1-4	CASSPTVRNEKLFF	TGTGCCAGCAGCCCCACAGTCCGTAATGAAAAACTGTTTTTT
-	TRBV6-1	-	TRBJ1-2	CASSPQDGYTF	TGTGCCAGCAGTCCGCAGGATGGCTACACCTTC
-	TRBV28	-	TRBJ2-7	CASSDASARYEQYF	TGTGCCAGCAGTGACGCCAGCGCTCGATACGAGCAGTACTTC
-	TRBV5-1	-	TRBJ1-2	CASSLAGHLYGYTF	TGCGCCAGCAGCTTGGCAGGACACCTCTATGGCTACACCTTC
TRBD1	TRBV10-3	-	TRBJ1-1	CAIRDRGQNTEAFF	TGTGCCATCAGGGACAGGGGGCAGAACACTGAAGCTTTCTTT
-	TRBV19	-	TRBJ1-5	CASSFTGNQPQHF	TGTGCCAGTAGTTTCACAGGGAATCAGCCCCAGCATTTT
TRBD1	TRBV28	few	TRBJ1-1	CASSSQGARTEAFF	TGTGCCAGCAGTTCACAGGGGGCGCGGACTGAAGCTTTCTTT
-	TRBV11-2	-	TRBJ1-2	CASSLVNRDRPSGNYGYTF	TGTGCCAGCAGCTTAGTCAACAGGGATCGACCTTCGGGGAACTATGGCTACACCTTC
-	TRBV27	-	TRBJ2-4	CASSLRGTTGFENIQYF	TGTGCCAGCAGTTTACGGGGAACCACAGGGTTTGAAAACATTCAGTACTTC
TRBD1	TRBV30	-	TRBJ1-1	CAFKRDSDFEAFF	TGTGCCTTTAAGAGGGACAGCGATTTCGAAGCTTTCTTT
TRBD2	TRBV3-1/TRBV3-2	-	TRBJ2-5	CASSQEVAGGPRETQYF	TGTGCCAGCAGCCAAGAGGTAGCGGGGGGGCCGCGGGAGACCCAGTACTTC
-	TRBV2	-	TRBJ1-1	CASSSDRSEAFF	TGTGCCAGCAGTTCTGACAGGTCTGAAGCTTTCTTT
-	TRBV5-1	-	TRBJ1-2	CASSLGHRGANYGYTF	TGCGCCAGCAGCTTGGGGCACCGGGGGGCAAACTATGGCTACACCTTC
TRBD1	TRBV3-1/TRBV3-2	few	TRBJ1-1	CASRQRTGPEAFF	TGTGCCAGCAGACAAAGGACAGGACCAGAAGCTTTCTTT
-	TRBV30	-	TRBJ2-5	CAWEQVRETQYF	TGTGCCTGGGAACAGGTCAGAGAGACCCAGTACTTC
TRBD2	TRBV7-9	-	TRBJ2-5	CASSPIGGAGETQYF	TGTGCCAGCAGCCCCATCGGGGGGGCGGGGGAGACCCAGTACTTC
-	TRBV2	few	TRBJ1-4	CASDTFNEKLFF	TGTGCCAGTGACACGTTTAATGAAAAACTGTTTTTT
-	TRBV6-5	-	TRBJ2-7	CASSRGAGVTYEQYF	TGTGCCAGCAGCCGGGGGGCAGGGGTAACCTACGAGCAGTACTTC
-	TRBV5-1	-	TRBJ2-2	CASSLAGETGELFF	TGCGCCAGCAGCTTGGCTGGGGAGACCGGGGAGCTGTTTTTT
-	TRBV19	-	TRBJ2-5	CASSIIRGAETQYF	TGTGCCAGTAGTATCATCCGGGGGGCTGAGACCCAGTACTTC